These T cell receptor beta chains were read from a single sample in a study of PD-1 blockade in mismatch repair-deficient tumors. Their recognized antigens are unknown. Measured with immunoSEQ multiplex PCR; TCRdb has only the in-frame clones, and not every one. The data show around 14,000 clones, with roughly 80% seen just once and about a fifth held by the top ten. This sample comprised cells cultured in vitro, obtained from a patient treated with pembrolizumab. The receptors come from an adult with mismatch repair-deficient cancer. CDR3s include the opening cysteine and the closing phenylalanine or tryptophan. A D gene is named only where the DNA matches it firmly. The listing skips clone size in some rows; elsewhere it reads once, few, many or a size class.

abundance: NA; d_gene: NA; j_gene: TRBJ1-2; v_gene: TRBV27; CDR3nt: TGTGCCAGCAGTTTATACCCAATTCCAGACCTCCAGGGTGGCTACACCTTC; CDR3aa: CASSLYPIPDLQGGYTF
abundance: NA; d_gene: NA; j_gene: TRBJ2-5; v_gene: TRBV6-1; CDR3nt: TGTGCCAGCAGTGTAATAGGGACCTGGGGTGAGACCCAGTACTTC; CDR3aa: CASSVIGTWGETQYF
abundance: NA; d_gene: NA; j_gene: TRBJ1-2; v_gene: TRBV29-1; CDR3nt: TGCAGCCTGACCGGGGGGTTGAACTATGGCTACACCTTC; CDR3aa: CSLTGGLNYGYTF
abundance: NA; d_gene: NA; j_gene: TRBJ2-3; v_gene: TRBV28; CDR3nt: TGTGCCAGCACCCCTATGGGCAGGGGAACAGATACGCAGTATTTT; CDR3aa: CASTPMGRGTDTQYF
abundance: once; d_gene: NA; j_gene: TRBJ2-1; v_gene: TRBV6-4; CDR3nt: TGTGCCAGCAGTGACTCAACCCACAATGAGCAGTTCTTC; CDR3aa: CASSDSTHNEQFF
abundance: NA; d_gene: TRBD1; j_gene: TRBJ1-3; v_gene: TRBV5-1; CDR3nt: TGCGCCAGCAGCCCTGTCCCGGGACAGGGCTCTGGAAACACCATATATTTT; CDR3aa: CASSPVPGQGSGNTIYF
abundance: NA; d_gene: NA; j_gene: TRBJ1-4; v_gene: TRBV30; CDR3nt: TGTGCCTGGAGTGCCCCAGTTGGGGAGTGGGTTGGTGAAAAACTGTTTTTT; CDR3aa: CAWSAPVGEWVGEKLFF
abundance: NA; d_gene: NA; j_gene: TRBJ1-6; v_gene: TRBV28; CDR3nt: TGTGCCAGCAGGAACAGGAACGGCTCACCCCTCCACTTT; CDR3aa: CASRNRNGSPLHF
abundance: NA; d_gene: TRBD1; j_gene: TRBJ2-7; v_gene: TRBV15; CDR3nt: TGTGCCACCAGCAGCCCGGGACAGAGGGAGTACGAGCAGTACTTC; CDR3aa: CATSSPGQREYEQYF
abundance: NA; d_gene: TRBD1; j_gene: TRBJ1-2; v_gene: TRBV19; CDR3nt: TGTGCCAGCCGAGACAGGGTAGAGGGTGGCTACACCTTC; CDR3aa: CASRDRVEGGYTF
abundance: NA; d_gene: TRBD2; j_gene: TRBJ2-1; v_gene: TRBV19; CDR3nt: TGTGCCAGTAGAGAACTAGCGGGAGTTGACAATGAGCAGTTCTTC; CDR3aa: CASRELAGVDNEQFF
abundance: once; d_gene: TRBD1; j_gene: TRBJ1-1; v_gene: TRBV5-1; CDR3nt: TGCGCCAGCAGCTTAGTAGGGGGCTCGAACACTGAAGCTTTCTTT; CDR3aa: CASSLVGGSNTEAFF
abundance: NA; d_gene: NA; j_gene: TRBJ2-3; v_gene: TRBV28; CDR3nt: TGTGCCAGCAGTTTTGGGGGGTCTTTGGATACGCAGTATTTT; CDR3aa: CASSFGGSLDTQYF
abundance: NA; d_gene: NA; j_gene: TRBJ1-6; v_gene: TRBV11-3; CDR3nt: TGTGCCAGCAGCTTAGTAACTGGCCTTCTGGTACCCCTCCACTTT; CDR3aa: CASSLVTGLLVPLHF
abundance: NA; d_gene: TRBD1; j_gene: TRBJ2-1; v_gene: TRBV25-1; CDR3nt: TGTGCCAGCAGTCGACAGGGTGTTTCCAATGAGCAGTTCTTC; CDR3aa: CASSRQGVSNEQFF
abundance: NA; d_gene: NA; j_gene: TRBJ1-1; v_gene: TRBV4-1; CDR3nt: TGCGCCAGCAGCCAAGTTCGGGGAAAACACACTGAAGCTTTCTTT; CDR3aa: CASSQVRGKHTEAFF
abundance: medium-sized; d_gene: NA; j_gene: TRBJ2-1; v_gene: TRBV5-4; CDR3nt: TGTGCCAGCAGCTTCGTTAATGAGCAGTTCTTC; CDR3aa: CASSFVNEQFF
abundance: NA; d_gene: NA; j_gene: TRBJ2-7; v_gene: TRBV14; CDR3nt: TGTGCCAGCAGTCTAAATTCCTACACCCGGATGGACTTC; CDR3aa: CASSLNSYTRMDF
abundance: NA; d_gene: NA; j_gene: TRBJ1-2; v_gene: TRBV2; CDR3nt: TGTGCCAGCACCCCCACCGACCGTAACTTCTATGGCTACACCTTC; CDR3aa: CASTPTDRNFYGYTF
abundance: once; d_gene: TRBD1; j_gene: TRBJ2-7; v_gene: TRBV7-9; CDR3nt: TGTGCCAGCAGCGCCGGACAGGGGGACTGGTACGAGCAGTACTTC; CDR3aa: CASSAGQGDWYEQYF
abundance: NA; d_gene: TRBD1; j_gene: TRBJ2-7; v_gene: TRBV4-2; CDR3nt: TGTGCCAGCAGCCAAGAAGGGGGCGTCACCTACGAGCAGTACTTC; CDR3aa: CASSQEGGVTYEQYF
abundance: NA; d_gene: TRBD1; j_gene: TRBJ2-7; v_gene: TRBV28; CDR3nt: TGTGCCAGCAGTCTCAGGGGGTTCAGCTCCTACGAGCAGTACTTC; CDR3aa: CASSLRGFSSYEQYF
abundance: NA; d_gene: NA; j_gene: TRBJ2-7; v_gene: TRBV23-1; CDR3nt: TGCGCCAGTCCGCAGAGGTTCAGGTCCTACGAGCAGTACTTC; CDR3aa: CASPQRFRSYEQYF
abundance: NA; d_gene: NA; j_gene: TRBJ2-7; v_gene: TRBV27; CDR3nt: TGTGCCAGCGCTCCCCCCCATGCGTTAAGCTCCTACGAGCAGTACTTC; CDR3aa: CASAPPHALSSYEQYF
abundance: NA; d_gene: NA; j_gene: TRBJ2-7; v_gene: TRBV7-9; CDR3nt: TGTGCCAGCAGCGTGAACTACGAGCAGTACTTC; CDR3aa: CASSVNYEQYF
abundance: NA; d_gene: TRBD2; j_gene: TRBJ2-2; v_gene: TRBV6-1; CDR3nt: TGTGCCAGCAGTGAACCTAGCGGGAGTGGCACCGGGGAGCTGTTTTTT; CDR3aa: CASSEPSGSGTGELFF
abundance: NA; d_gene: NA; j_gene: TRBJ2-1; v_gene: TRBV29-1; CDR3nt: TGCAGCGTTGAAGATCCGGGACAAAGCTCCTACAATGAGCAGTTCTTC; CDR3aa: CSVEDPGQSSYNEQFF
abundance: NA; d_gene: TRBD1; j_gene: TRBJ1-2; v_gene: TRBV29-1; CDR3nt: TGCAGCGTTGAAGACAGGGGGGCTGGCTACACCTTC; CDR3aa: CSVEDRGAGYTF
abundance: once; d_gene: TRBD2; j_gene: TRBJ2-2; v_gene: TRBV28; CDR3nt: TGTGCCAGCAGGGGGGGGTTTAACACCGGGGAGCTGTTTTTT; CDR3aa: CASRGGFNTGELFF
abundance: NA; d_gene: NA; j_gene: TRBJ2-1; v_gene: TRBV7-2; CDR3nt: TGTGCCAGCAGCTTAGGACGGAGTCGGTTGGATGAGCAGTTCTTC; CDR3aa: CASSLGRSRLDEQFF
abundance: NA; d_gene: TRBD1; j_gene: TRBJ2-7; v_gene: TRBV5-1; CDR3nt: TGCGCCAGCAGCTTGGGTGGGACAGACAACTACGAGCAGTACTTC; CDR3aa: CASSLGGTDNYEQYF
abundance: NA; d_gene: TRBD2; j_gene: TRBJ2-5; v_gene: TRBV13; CDR3nt: TGTGCCAGCAGCTTACCGCGCGGGAGAACCCAAGAGACCCAGTACTTC; CDR3aa: CASSLPRGRTQETQYF
abundance: NA; d_gene: TRBD1; j_gene: TRBJ1-1; v_gene: TRBV27; CDR3nt: TGTGCCAGCAGTCAACAGGGGTCTGAAGCTTTCTTT; CDR3aa: CASSQQGSEAFF
abundance: NA; d_gene: NA; j_gene: TRBJ1-4; v_gene: TRBV6-5; CDR3nt: TGTGCCAGCAGTTACTCGCGTCGAGAAAAACTGTTTTTT; CDR3aa: CASSYSRREKLFF
abundance: NA; d_gene: TRBD2; j_gene: TRBJ2-1; v_gene: TRBV5-6; CDR3nt: TGTGCCAGCAGCTTGCCCCTAGCGGGAGGTTCCTACAATGAGCAGTTCTTC; CDR3aa: CASSLPLAGGSYNEQFF
abundance: NA; d_gene: NA; j_gene: TRBJ2-2; v_gene: TRBV30; CDR3nt: TGTGCCTGGAGTGTAGGGGCGGGACCCGGGGAGCTGTTTTTT; CDR3aa: CAWSVGAGPGELFF
abundance: NA; d_gene: NA; j_gene: TRBJ2-1; v_gene: TRBV27; CDR3nt: TGTGCCAGCAGTGACCGGGGCGCTTACAATGAGCAGTTCTTC; CDR3aa: CASSDRGAYNEQFF
abundance: NA; d_gene: TRBD1; j_gene: TRBJ1-2; v_gene: TRBV28; CDR3nt: TGTGCCAGCAGCACCACAGGGGGCGCTAACTATGGCTACACCTTC; CDR3aa: CASSTTGGANYGYTF
abundance: NA; d_gene: NA; j_gene: TRBJ2-3; v_gene: TRBV7-9; CDR3nt: TGTGCCAGCAGCTTAGGGGGAGGGACAACAGATACGCAGTATTTT; CDR3aa: CASSLGGGTTDTQYF
abundance: NA; d_gene: NA; j_gene: TRBJ1-1; v_gene: TRBV7-2; CDR3nt: TGTGCCAGCAGCTTGCTCAGGGATGGTGAAGCTTTCTTT; CDR3aa: CASSLLRDGEAFF
abundance: NA; d_gene: TRBD2; j_gene: TRBJ2-7; v_gene: TRBV19; CDR3nt: TGTGCCAGTAGTCCGCCGGGACTAGCGGGAGCCTACGAGCAGTACTTC; CDR3aa: CASSPPGLAGAYEQYF
abundance: NA; d_gene: NA; j_gene: TRBJ2-1; v_gene: TRBV27; CDR3nt: TGTGCCAGCAGTCCCCTAGGGGCCAACAATGAGCAGTTCTTC; CDR3aa: CASSPLGANNEQFF
abundance: NA; d_gene: TRBD2; j_gene: TRBJ2-7; v_gene: TRBV4-2; CDR3nt: TGTGCCAGCAGCCACACTAGCGGGGACACCTACGAGCAGTACTTC; CDR3aa: CASSHTSGDTYEQYF
abundance: NA; d_gene: NA; j_gene: TRBJ2-1; v_gene: TRBV7-2; CDR3nt: TGTGCCAGCAGCTTAGGCAGCCACAATGAGCAGTTCTTC; CDR3aa: CASSLGSHNEQFF
abundance: NA; d_gene: TRBD1; j_gene: TRBJ2-7; v_gene: TRBV2; CDR3nt: TGTGCCAGGACAGGGGGCAATTTTGGAGAGCAGTACTTC; CDR3aa: CARTGGNFGEQYF
abundance: few; d_gene: NA; j_gene: TRBJ2-3; v_gene: TRBV5-4; CDR3nt: TGTGCCAGCAGCTTGTATGTCACAGATACGCAGTATTTT; CDR3aa: CASSLYVTDTQYF
abundance: NA; d_gene: NA; j_gene: TRBJ2-5; v_gene: TRBV7-9; CDR3nt: TGTGCCAGCAGCCCGCTTGAATGGCAGAAGGAGACCCAGTACTTC; CDR3aa: CASSPLEWQKETQYF
abundance: NA; d_gene: NA; j_gene: TRBJ1-1; v_gene: TRBV14; CDR3nt: TGTGCCAGCAGCCAAGATCTGTGGGGGGAGAGTTCCGTTTTT; CDR3aa: CASSQDLWGESSVF